These 15 T cell receptor beta chains share one sample of origin, sequenced in a study of cytomegalovirus exposure and HLA in healthy donors. PCR involved 60 Vbeta and 13 Jbeta primers. TCRdb keeps only in-frame clones here, not all; method: immunoSEQ multiplex PCR. The top ten clones hold 6.5% to 8.5% of a sample with roughly 170,000 clones, about four fifths of them seen once. What was sequenced was PBMCs. These receptors were collected from a man in his thirties or forties in good health and CMV-seropositive.

The CDR3 DNA sequence: TGTGCCAGCAGAGAGGTGCAAGGAGGGAATCAGCCCCAGCATTTT. Amino acid sequence: CASREVQGGNQPQHF. The V gene is TRBV27, the J gene TRBJ1-5; D is unresolved. The V end was cut by 6 bases, the J end by 4 bases, with 16 bases between. The CDR3 has 15 residues. Germline CDR1 MNHEY, CDR2 SMNVEV (reference sequence).

This clone was seen more than once but under ten times. The chain couples TRBV10-1 to TRBJ2-1; 11 bases agree with TRBD2. The germline V gene encodes CDR1 WNHNN and CDR2 SYGVQD (reference sequence). The CDR3 has 15 residues. V trimming: 4 bases; J trimming: 8 bases; junction bases outside the gene matches: 7. The CDR3: CASSGIAGGPDEQFF. As DNA, the CDR3 is TGCGCCAGCAGTGGTATAGCGGGAGGGCCCGATGAGCAGTTCTTC.

The rearrangement uses TRBV29-1 and TRBJ1-1, with D possibly matching TRBD1 (6 bases). V lost 6 bases, J lost 4 bases, and 15 bases lay in between. Germline V gene data show CDR1 as SQVTM and CDR2 as ANQGSEA. This CDR3 spans 13 amino acids. CDR3 residues: CSVVWAGVTEAFF. The CDR3 region has the DNA TGCAGCGTCGTGTGGGCAGGGGTCACTGAAGCTTTCTTT.

The chain links TRBV12-5 to TRBJ2-1, with D hard to call. The CDR3 runs to 18 residues. Germline lookup yields CDR1 LGHNT and CDR2 FRNRAP. The germline V and J ends were trimmed by 5 bases and 4 bases, with 24 bases remaining between them. The CDR3: CASGRSTSPSRDYNEQFF. The CDR3 DNA reads as TGTGCTAGTGGTCGCTCCACCTCGCCCTCGCGAGATTACAATGAGCAGTTCTTC.

The chain employs TRBV5-4 and TRBJ2-3; TRBD2 matches 12 bases. V gave up 1 base and J gave up 0 bases; unmatched junction bases: 6. The CDR3 sequence is 18 residues long. Germline loops: CDR1 SGHNT, CDR2 YYREEE (reference sequence). CDR3 sequence reads: CASSLWASGGDSTDTQYF. CDR3 DNA: TGTGCCAGCAGCTTGTGGGCTAGCGGGGGGGACAGCACAGATACGCAGTATTTT. The full variable domain, completed using reference TRBV5-4 and TRBJ2-3, is ETGVTQSPTHLIKTRGQQVTLRCSSQSGHNTVSWYQQALGQGPQFIFQYYREEENGRGNFPPRFSGLQFPNYSSELNVNALELDDSALYLCASSLWASGGDSTDTQYFGPGTRLTVL.

With respect to this clone: At one end the junction does not follow the germline gene, possibly because of a read error. The J gene is TRBJ2-5, the V gene TRBV7-9; no firm D call. CDR3 length: 12 residues. The germline gives CDR1 SEHNR, CDR2 FQNEAQ (reference sequence). The CDR3 protein is CSSSTGLQTQYF. For the CDR3, the DNA is TGTTCCAGCAGTACCGGGTTACAGACCCAGTACTTC.

This clone was recorded once. This sequence joins TRBV7-2 and TRBJ2-5, with 7 positions matching TRBD2. Germline CDR1 SGHTA, CDR2 FQGNSA. This CDR3 has 13 residues. J gave up 3 bases and V 3 bases, and 1 base lay outside the gene matches. CDR3 in amino acids: CASSFRGEETQYF. The CDR3 DNA reads as TGTGCCAGCAGCTTCCGGGGGGAAGAGACCCAGTACTTC.

The rearrangement links TRBV7-2 to TRBJ2-4; maybe TRBD2 (5 bases). The V and J ends lost 5 bases and 4 bases respectively, with 15 bases between them. The germline gives CDR1 SGHTA, CDR2 FQGNSA. This CDR3 region has 15 residues. The CDR3 bases are TGTGCCAGCAGCCCCACGCGGGTGACAAAAAACATTCAGTACTTC. Its translation: CASSPTRVTKNIQYF.

V is TRBV5-1 and J is TRBJ1-2; D gene unclear. Germline V gene data show CDR1 as SGHRS and CDR2 as YFSETQ. Trimming stripped 0 bases from V and 0 bases from J, with 9 bases between. The length of the CDR3 is 15 residues. The CDR3 is CASSLEVGANYGYTF. The DNA of the CDR3 is TGCGCCAGCAGCTTGGAAGTAGGAGCTAACTATGGCTACACCTTC.

The table lists this clone with a count of one. The chain links TRBV6-7 to TRBJ2-7, with unresolved D. TRBV6-7 is marked as an open reading frame, function uncertain. V lost 8 bases to trimming and J lost 0 bases, with 20 bases between them. The CDR3 is 16 residues long. CDR3 in DNA: TGTGCCAGCGCCAGGCCCCGGCCGACGAGCTCCTACGAGCAGTACTTC. It yields the protein CASARPRPTSSYEQYF.

The genes are TRBV6-5 and TRBJ1-2, with a weak D call TRBD1 (6 bases). The germline V gene has CDR1 MNHEY and CDR2 SVGAGI. This CDR3 region has 12 residues. The ends were cut back, 2 bases at V and 7 bases at J, with 8 bases in the middle. The CDR3 spells CASSYTGSGYTF. The CDR3 bases are TGTGCCAGCAGTTACACAGGGAGTGGCTACACCTTC.

This clone has only a few counts. The chain joins TRBV5-6 to TRBJ2-1; possibly TRBD1 for D (6 bases). Germline CDR1 is SGHDT and CDR2 is YYEEEE. The ends were cut back, 0 bases at V and 1 base at J, with 8 bases in the middle. This CDR3 comprises 15 residues. CDR3 residues: CASSLDRASYNEQFF. The CDR3 coding sequence is TGTGCCAGCAGCTTGGACAGGGCGTCCTACAATGAGCAGTTCTTC.

CDR3 nucleotide sequence: TGTGCCAGCAGTCCTAAGGGACAGGGGTGGAACACTGAAGCTTTCTTT. Translation gives CASSPKGQGWNTEAFF. The V call is TRBV7-9, the J call TRBJ1-1; 10 bases align to TRBD1. Unmatched junction bases numbered 8, after V lost 6 bases and J lost 1 base. The CDR3 is 16 amino acids. In germline, CDR1 is SEHNR, CDR2 FQNEAQ (reference sequence).

V and J are TRBV5-6 and TRBJ2-7, with TRBD2 matching 10 bases. Per germline, CDR1 SGHDT and CDR2 YYEEEE. Germline trimming cut 0 bases from V and 10 bases from J; bases unmatched to any gene: 7. This CDR3 spans 14 amino acids. The CDR3 DNA follows: TGTGCCAGCAGCTTGGATATGCAGCGGGAGGGACAGTACTTC. The encoded protein is CASSLDMQREGQYF. Using reference TRBV5-6 and TRBJ2-7 for the parts outside the CDR3, the full variable domain is DAGVTQSPTHLIKTRGQQVTLRCSPKSGHDTVSWYQQALGQGPQFIFQYYEEEERQRGNFPDRFSGHQFPNYSSELNVNALLLGDSALYLCASSLDMQREGQYFGPGTRLTVT.

The chain couples TRBV28 to TRBJ2-3; D ambiguous. The CDR3 totals 14 residues. V was trimmed by 5 bases and J by 0 bases, leaving 9 bases between them. Germline V gene sequence: CDR1 MDHEN, CDR2 SYDVKM. The CDR3 reads CASSPTPSTDTQYF. The CDR3 region has the DNA TGTGCCAGCAGTCCAACTCCTAGCACAGATACGCAGTATTTT.